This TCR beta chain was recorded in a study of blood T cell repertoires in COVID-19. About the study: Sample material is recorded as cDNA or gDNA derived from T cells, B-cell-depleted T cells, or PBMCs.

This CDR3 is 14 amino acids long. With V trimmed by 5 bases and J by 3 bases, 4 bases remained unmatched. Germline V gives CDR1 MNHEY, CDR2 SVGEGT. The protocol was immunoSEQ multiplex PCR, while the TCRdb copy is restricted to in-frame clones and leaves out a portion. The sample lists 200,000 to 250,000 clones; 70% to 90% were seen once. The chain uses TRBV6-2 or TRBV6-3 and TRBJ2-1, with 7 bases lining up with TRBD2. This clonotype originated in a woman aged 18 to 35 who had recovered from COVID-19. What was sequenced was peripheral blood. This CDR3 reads CASSGPGGYNEQFF. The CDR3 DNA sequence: TGTGCCAGCAGTGGCCCGGGAGGCTACAATGAGCAGTTCTTC.